Listed below are T cell receptor beta chains from one sample, sequenced in a study of cytomegalovirus exposure and HLA in healthy donors. Profiled with immunoSEQ multiplex PCR; TCRdb holds only in-frame clones, not every one. The sample consists of some 160,000 clones, approximately 68% of them appearing once. The specimen was PBMCs. The receptors come from a man aged 55 to 70 in good health and CMV-seronegative. Each CDR3 is given with its conserved first and last residue. A D gene is named only where the DNA matches it firmly. Expanded clones get a size class; other rows say once, few or many, or leave the size out.

clone_size	j_call	d_call	v_call	cdr3_nt	cdr3_aa
.	TRBJ2-1	TRBD1	TRBV5-1	TGCGCCAGCAGCTTAGGGGGCGGCTCTACAAATGAGCAGTTCTTC	CASSLGGGSTNEQFF
.	TRBJ2-1	TRBD2	TRBV7-6	TGTGCCAGCAGCAGCGGGGGAAGGACCGGCAATGAGCAGTTCTTC	CASSSGGRTGNEQFF
.	TRBJ2-5	.	TRBV5-1	TGCGCCAGCAGCGATGGGGGGTCCGCGGAGACCCAGTACTTC	CASSDGGSAETQYF
.	TRBJ2-7	.	TRBV29-1	TGCAGCGTTGCCCGCTCAGGGGAGACAGTCCACGAGCAGTACTTC	CSVARSGETVHEQYF
.	TRBJ1-1	TRBD1	TRBV7-9	TGTGCCAGCAGCAGTCGGACAGGGTTCACTGAAGCTTTCTTT	CASSSRTGFTEAFF
.	TRBJ1-1	TRBD1	TRBV27	TGTGCCAGCAGTAACTACCGGGACAGGGTTACTGAAGCTTTCTTT	CASSNYRDRVTEAFF
.	TRBJ1-1	.	TRBV28	TGTGCCAGCGGAGGAGGGACGAACACTGAAGCTTTCTTT	CASGGGTNTEAFF
few	TRBJ1-4	TRBD1	TRBV5-1	TGCGCCAGCAGCTTGGGGGACAGAGATAATGAAAAACTGTTTTTT	CASSLGDRDNEKLFF
many	TRBJ2-7	TRBD1	TRBV7-9	TGTGCCAGCAGCCAGCTGGACAGGGGGAACTACGAGCAGTACTTC	CASSQLDRGNYEQYF
.	TRBJ2-1	TRBD2	TRBV27	TGTGCCAGCAGTCCTCTAGCGGGAGGGCCAGGGAATGAGCAGTTCTTC	CASSPLAGGPGNEQFF
.	TRBJ1-2	TRBD1	TRBV11-2	TGTGCCAGCAGCCCCGGGGTACAGGGGACCTTTTACTATGGCTACACCTTC	CASSPGVQGTFYYGYTF
.	TRBJ1-3	TRBD1	TRBV18	TGTGCCAGCTCACCAGCAGGGGGCTCTGGAAACACCATATATTTT	CASSPAGGSGNTIYF
.	TRBJ2-2	.	TRBV7-9	TGTTCCAGCAGCTTTGCCCCCACAGGGTCGAACACCGGGGAGCTGTTTTTT	CSSSFAPTGSNTGELFF
.	TRBJ1-1	TRBD1	TRBV7-3	TGTGCCAGCAGCCCCCTCCCAACAGGGGTGAACACTGAAGCTTTCTTT	CASSPLPTGVNTEAFF
few	TRBJ2-7	TRBD1	TRBV6-6	TGTGCCAGCAGTTACTACGGAGGGACAGGGATATACGAGCAGTACTTC	CASSYYGGTGIYEQYF
once	TRBJ2-7	.	TRBV2	TGTGCCAGCAGTGAAGGCCGGGAAGGGGAGCAGTACTTC	CASSEGREGEQYF
.	TRBJ1-1	.	TRBV30	TGTGCCTGGAACCGGGTTGGAGCTTTCTTT	CAWNRVGAFF
.	TRBJ2-5	TRBD2	TRBV27	TGTGCCAGCAGAATCCTAGCGGGAGGGGGGAAGACCCAGTACTTC	CASRILAGGGKTQYF
.	TRBJ2-1	TRBD1	TRBV29-1	TGCAGCGTTGGGTCAGGGGGCAGAAATGAGCAGTTCTTC	CSVGSGGRNEQFF
.	TRBJ1-5	.	TRBV2	TGTGCCAGCAGTTCAACATTCAATCAGCCCCAGCATTTT	CASSSTFNQPQHF
.	TRBJ2-7	.	TRBV10-1	TGCGCCAGCAGTCGTTCGAGCGGCTCCTACGAGCAGTACTTC	CASSRSSGSYEQYF
.	TRBJ2-7	.	TRBV27	TGTGCCAGCAGCCCAACAGGGAACTCCTACGAGCAGTACTTC	CASSPTGNSYEQYF
few	TRBJ2-3	TRBD2	TRBV5-1	TGCGCCAGCAGCACCCGACTAGCCGCTAGCACAGATACGCAGTATTTT	CASSTRLAASTDTQYF
.	TRBJ2-5	.	TRBV19	TGTGCCAGTAGTATGTCTCGGGAAGAGACCCAGTACTTC	CASSMSREETQYF
.	TRBJ2-7	.	TRBV6-5	TGTGCCAGCAGTTACTCGGGGGGGGCTACCGGCGAGCAGTACTTC	CASSYSGGATGEQYF
.	TRBJ1-1	.	TRBV5-1	TGCGCCAGCACCCCCCAAGGACAGAATTTGAACACTGAAGCTTTCTTT	CASTPQGQNLNTEAFF
.	TRBJ2-3	TRBD2	TRBV28	TGTGCCAGCAGAGACCCGAGACTAGCGGAGGTGCGAGATACGCAGTATTTT	CASRDPRLAEVRDTQYF
.	TRBJ2-5	.	TRBV7-9	TGTGCCAGCAGCTTAGCGCGGCTAGAAGAGACCCAGTACTTC	CASSLARLEETQYF
.	TRBJ2-2	TRBD2	TRBV5-4	TGTGCCAGCAGCTATCCGGGACTAAACACCGGGGAGCTGTTTTTT	CASSYPGLNTGELFF
.	TRBJ2-1	.	TRBV5-6	TGTGCCAGCAGCTTGATAAATGAGCAGTTCTTC	CASSLINEQFF
few	TRBJ1-2	.	TRBV6-5	TGTGCCAGCAGTTACTCTGGGGCGGTTAACTATGGCTACACCTTC	CASSYSGAVNYGYTF
.	TRBJ1-5	.	TRBV30	TGTGCCTGGAGCGTCCGGCAGGGCCGCAATCAGCCCCAGCATTTT	CAWSVRQGRNQPQHF
.	TRBJ2-5	TRBD2	TRBV25-1	TGTGCCAGCACACCGGGACTAGCCTCGGAGACCCAGTACTTC	CASTPGLASETQYF
.	TRBJ2-7	.	TRBV28	TGTGCCAGCAACTCCCTCTACGAGCAGTACTTC	CASNSLYEQYF
.	TRBJ2-7	TRBD2	TRBV27	TGTGCCAGCGGCTCTAGCGGGAGCGGGTACGAGCAGTACTTC	CASGSSGSGYEQYF
.	TRBJ1-3	TRBD1	TRBV5-1	TGCGCCAGCAGCTTGGGGGTGACAGGGGCTGGAAACACCATATATTTT	CASSLGVTGAGNTIYF
.	TRBJ1-1	TRBD1	TRBV10-3	TGTGCCATCAGTGAGTCGTTGGGACAGGGTTCGTTCGACGCTGAAGCTTTCTTT	CAISESLGQGSFDAEAFF
few	TRBJ2-1	TRBD1	TRBV30	TGTGCCTGGAGTGACAGGGGGCGAACCTACAATGAGCAGTTCTTC	CAWSDRGRTYNEQFF
few	TRBJ2-3	.	TRBV28	TGTGCCAGCAGTCTCACTAGGGGGGGGTTAAAGTATTTT	CASSLTRGGLKYF
.	TRBJ2-5	.	TRBV4-1	TGCGCCAGCAGCCAAGGCCGAGACAGCCAAGAGACCCAGTACTTC	CASSQGRDSQETQYF
.	TRBJ2-1	TRBD2	TRBV7-3	TGTGCCAGCAGCTTGGGACTAGCGGGAGGCAATGAGCAGTTCTTC	CASSLGLAGGNEQFF
.	TRBJ2-5	TRBD1	TRBV5-8	TGTGCCAGCAGCCCGGGACAGGGGAGCCGGACCGGAGAGACCCAGTACTTC	CASSPGQGSRTGETQYF
.	TRBJ1-2	TRBD1	TRBV29-1	TGCAGCGTTGGGGCAGGGGGACAAGGCTACACCTTC	CSVGAGGQGYTF
.	TRBJ2-1	.	TRBV27	TGTGCCAGCAGACCCCCCGGGGATCTTTACAATGAGCAGTTCTTC	CASRPPGDLYNEQFF
.	TRBJ2-1	TRBD1	TRBV10-3	TGTGCCATCAGTGAGTTGAAGACAGGGTTGGGTGAGCAGTTCTTC	CAISELKTGLGEQFF
.	TRBJ1-5	.	TRBV6-1	TGTGCCAGCAGTGAACTGAGGGATAGCAATCAGCCCCAGCATTTT	CASSELRDSNQPQHF
few	TRBJ2-7	.	TRBV7-3	TGTGCCAGCAGCTTAGAGGTCTCAGGGGCGGGGGCCTACGAGCAGTACTTC	CASSLEVSGAGAYEQYF
.	TRBJ1-6	.	TRBV7-9	TGTGCCAGCAGCCCAAATAATTCACCCCTCCACTTT	CASSPNNSPLHF
.	TRBJ1-2	.	TRBV6-6	TGTGCCAGCAGTTCCTACAGGGCTGGCTACACCTTC	CASSSYRAGYTF
.	TRBJ2-5	.	TRBV20-1	TGCAGTGCTACTTCGCGGGAGACCCAGTACTTC	CSATSRETQYF
.	TRBJ2-6	TRBD2	TRBV7-9	TGTGCCAGCAGCCGGGAAGGTAGCGGGAGGGCCTCTGGGGCCAACGTCCTGACTTTC	CASSREGSGRASGANVLTF
few	TRBJ2-7	TRBD1	TRBV5-4	TGTGCCAGCAGCCCCTGGACAGGCTCGAACGAGCAGTACTTC	CASSPWTGSNEQYF
.	TRBJ2-3	TRBD2	TRBV2	TGTGCCAGCAGCACGGGACTAGCGGGAGCGGGAGATACGCAGTATTTT	CASSTGLAGAGDTQYF
once	TRBJ2-7	TRBD1	TRBV28	TGTGCCAGCAGTTTACCTACGGGACAGACCTACGAGCAGTACTTC	CASSLPTGQTYEQYF
.	TRBJ2-2	.	TRBV7-9	TGTTCCAGCAGCTTTATCCCGGGGGAGCTGTTTTTT	CSSSFIPGELFF
.	TRBJ1-1	.	TRBV29-1	TGCAGCGGTACTAACACTGAAGCTTTCTTT	CSGTNTEAFF